Listed here are 15 T cell receptor beta chains from one sample, sequenced in a study of cytomegalovirus exposure and HLA in healthy donors. The PCR ran on 60 Vbeta and 13 Jbeta primers. Sequenced by immunoSEQ multiplex PCR; TCRdb stores in-frame clones only, minus some. The sample holds about 120,000 clones, around 72% seen once. The sequencing sample was made of PBMCs. The receptors come from a woman aged 45-59 years in good health and CMV-seropositive.

The chain joins TRBV10-3 to TRBJ2-5, with TRBD2 matching over 8 bases. CDR3 size: 13 residues. V dropped 5 bases and J dropped 5; count of bases not matched to a gene: 4. CDR1 and CDR2 (germline): ENHRY, SYGVKD. CDR3 loop: CAISSGGGETQYF. Written as DNA, the CDR3 is TGTGCCATCAGTAGCGGGGGCGGGGAGACCCAGTACTTC.

This clone was recorded once. The chain uses TRBV19 and TRBJ2-5; TRBD2 aligns across 8 bases. Trimming at V came to 5 bases and at J to 14 bases, leaving 13 bases not matched to a gene. The CDR3 spans 13 residues. Germline-derived CDR1 and CDR2 are LNHDA and SQIVND (reference sequence). CDR3 nucleotides: TGTGCCAGTAGTTACAGGAAACCGGGACTAGTTTACTTC. It specifies CASSYRKPGLVYF.

V and J are TRBV29-1 and TRBJ1-1; no clear D. Trimming took 2 bases from V and 0 from J, leaving 7 bases between them. The CDR3 loop spans 13 amino acids. Germline lookup yields CDR1 SQVTM and CDR2 ANQGSEA. Here the CDR3 reads CSVETQLNTEAFF. The CDR3 DNA sequence: TGCAGCGTTGAAACACAGTTGAACACTGAAGCTTTCTTT. The entire variable domain, with the rest obtained from reference TRBV29-1 and TRBJ1-1, is as follows: SAVISQKPSRDICQRGTSLTIQCQVDSQVTMMFWYRQQPGQSLTLIATANQGSEATYESGFVIDKFPISRPNLTFSTLTVSNMSPEDSSIYLCSVETQLNTEAFFGQGTRLTVV.

The genes are TRBV11-3 and TRBJ2-3; D ambiguous. Per the germline V gene, CDR1 is SGHNT and CDR2 is YENEEA. V lost 0 bases, J lost 2 bases, and 9 bases lay in between. The CDR3 is 15 residues long. In DNA, the CDR3 is TGTGCCAGCAGCTTAGATCATGCGATCACAGATACGCAGTATTTT. Protein: CASSLDHAITDTQYF.

The chain joins TRBV2 to TRBJ2-3; 14 bases fit TRBD2. The V and J ends lost 6 bases and 8 bases, in that order; junction bases with no gene match: 13. CDR1 and CDR2 (germline): SNHLY, FYNNEI. The CDR3 runs to 17 residues. CDR3: CASRGTSGSRGWGTQYF. CDR3 in DNA: TGTGCCAGCAGAGGGACTAGCGGGAGCAGGGGGTGGGGTACGCAGTATTTT.

This sequence joins TRBV6-6 and TRBJ1-4, with 7 bases lining up with TRBD1. This CDR3 region has 15 residues. Germline assignment: CDR1 MNHNY and CDR2 SVGAGI (reference sequence). V lost 6 bases to trimming and J lost 3 bases; unmatched junction nucleotides: 7. The CDR3 DNA reads TGTGCCAGCAGACCAACAGGGGAGGCTAATGAAAAACTGTTTTTT. Protein: CASRPTGEANEKLFF.

Here the CDR3 reads CASSVDRKETQYF. The DNA of the CDR3 is TGTGCCAGCAGTGTGGACAGAAAAGAGACCCAGTACTTC. The chain carries TRBV2 and TRBJ2-5; D possibly corresponds to TRBD1 (6 bases). Trimming pared 4 bases from V and 3 bases from J, leaving 9 bases between. The CDR3 has 13 amino acids. Germline V gene lookup returns CDR1 SNHLY and CDR2 FYNNEI.

CDR3 residues: CASSLASGFNEKLFF. The DNA for the CDR3 is TGCGCCAGCAGCTTGGCCTCAGGGTTTAATGAAAAACTGTTTTTT. V usage is TRBV5-1 and J usage is TRBJ1-4; weak D call: TRBD1 (5 bases). V was shortened by 0 bases and J by 4 bases, with 10 bases between the two germline ends. The germline V gene has CDR1 SGHRS and CDR2 YFSETQ. This CDR3 has 15 residues. Using reference TRBV5-1 and TRBJ1-4 for the parts outside the CDR3, the full variable domain is KAGVTQTPRYLIKTRGQQVTLSCSPISGHRSVSWYQQTPGQGLQFLFEYFSETQRNKGNFPGRFSGRQFSNSRSEMNVSTLELGDSALYLCASSLASGFNEKLFFGSGTQLSVL.

The rearrangement links TRBV10-3 to TRBJ2-5; 10 nucleotides align to TRBD2. CDR1 is ENHRY and CDR2 is SYGVKD in the germline V gene. V trimming: 6 bases; J trimming: 0 bases; junction bases outside the gene matches: 4. The CDR3 runs to 15 residues. CDR3 amino acids: CAIRSGTSDQETQYF. The CDR3 coding sequence is TGTGCCATCAGATCCGGGACTAGCGACCAAGAGACCCAGTACTTC.

This clone has just a few counts. CDR3 sequence (DNA): TGTGCCAGCAGTTCACCACCGCGGACCATATATTTT. Amino acid sequence: CASSSPPRTIYF. This chain uses TRBV6-5 with TRBJ1-3; D unresolved. In germline, CDR1 is MNHEY, CDR2 SVGAGI. This CDR3 comprises 12 residues. Deletions cut 4 bases from V and 10 bases from J, with 11 bases between.

This clone has a single count. This chain uses TRBV4-3 with TRBJ2-5; TRBD2 aligns across 11 bases. CDR3 length equals 20 residues. Germline CDR1 reads LGHNA; CDR2 reads YSLEER. The ends lost 4 bases at V and 4 bases at J; junction bases unmatched: 20. CDR3 DNA: TGCGCCAGCAGCCCCTCGGCTAGCGGGAGGCCCCGGGGCCTCCCAGAGACCCAGTACTTC. This translates into CASSPSASGRPRGLPETQYF.

The rearrangement links TRBV5-1 to TRBJ2-2; D is perhaps TRBD2 (6 bases). The V end was cut by 9 bases, the J end by 5 bases, with 17 bases between. The V gene's germline CDR1 is SGHRS and CDR2 YFSETQ. The CDR3 covers 14 residues. The CDR3 DNA reads TGCGCCACCCGGGACTTAACGGGGACCGGGGAGCTGTTTTTT. It encodes CATRDLTGTGELFF.

V gene TRBV27 combines with J gene TRBJ1-5; TRBD1 aligns across 7 bases. Germline assignment: CDR1 MNHEY and CDR2 SMNVEV (reference sequence). The J segment lost 4 bases and the V segment lost 1 base, leaving 7 bases of the junction unmatched. CDR3 size: 16 residues. The CDR3 loop is CASSLFPTGTNQPQHF. In nucleotides, the CDR3 is TGTGCCAGCAGTTTATTCCCGACAGGGACAAATCAGCCCCAGCATTTT.

This clone was detected only a few times. V gene TRBV6-6 combines with J gene TRBJ1-1; tentative D call: TRBD1 (6 bases). This CDR3 spans 13 amino acids. Per the germline V gene, CDR1 is MNHNY and CDR2 is SVGAGI (reference sequence). Between the trimmed V and J ends, which lost 5 bases and 7 bases, there was a span of 14 bases. CDR3 in amino acids: CASSQPDRNEAFF. For the CDR3, the DNA is TGTGCCAGCAGTCAACCTGACAGGAATGAAGCTTTCTTT.

This clone was recorded once. This chain uses TRBV15 with TRBJ1-2, with TRBD1 matching 7 bases. CDR1 and CDR2 from the germline V gene are LNHNV and YYDKDF (reference sequence). The CDR3 is 15 residues long. The V gene end was trimmed by 3 bases and the J gene end by 7 bases; junction bases not matched to a gene: 11. CDR3 in amino acids: CATSSRRQGKGGYTF. CDR3 coding DNA: TGTGCCACCAGCAGCCGAAGACAGGGTAAGGGTGGCTACACCTTC.